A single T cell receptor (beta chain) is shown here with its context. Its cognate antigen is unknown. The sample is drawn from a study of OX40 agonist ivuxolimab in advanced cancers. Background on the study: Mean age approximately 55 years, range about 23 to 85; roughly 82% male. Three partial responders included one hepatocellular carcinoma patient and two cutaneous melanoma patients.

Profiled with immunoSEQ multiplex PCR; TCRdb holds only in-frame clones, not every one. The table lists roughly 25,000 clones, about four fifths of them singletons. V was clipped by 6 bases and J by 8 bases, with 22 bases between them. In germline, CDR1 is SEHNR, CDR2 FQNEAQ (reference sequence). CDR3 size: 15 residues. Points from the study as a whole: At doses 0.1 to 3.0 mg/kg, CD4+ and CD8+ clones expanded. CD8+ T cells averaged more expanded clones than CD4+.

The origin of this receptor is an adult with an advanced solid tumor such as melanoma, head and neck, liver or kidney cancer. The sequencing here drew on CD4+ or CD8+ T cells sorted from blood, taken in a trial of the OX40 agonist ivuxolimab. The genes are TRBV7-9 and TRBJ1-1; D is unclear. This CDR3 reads CASRRSTTFFPEAFF. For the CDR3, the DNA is TGTGCCAGCAGGCGGAGCACAACTTTCTTTCCCGAAGCTTTCTTT.